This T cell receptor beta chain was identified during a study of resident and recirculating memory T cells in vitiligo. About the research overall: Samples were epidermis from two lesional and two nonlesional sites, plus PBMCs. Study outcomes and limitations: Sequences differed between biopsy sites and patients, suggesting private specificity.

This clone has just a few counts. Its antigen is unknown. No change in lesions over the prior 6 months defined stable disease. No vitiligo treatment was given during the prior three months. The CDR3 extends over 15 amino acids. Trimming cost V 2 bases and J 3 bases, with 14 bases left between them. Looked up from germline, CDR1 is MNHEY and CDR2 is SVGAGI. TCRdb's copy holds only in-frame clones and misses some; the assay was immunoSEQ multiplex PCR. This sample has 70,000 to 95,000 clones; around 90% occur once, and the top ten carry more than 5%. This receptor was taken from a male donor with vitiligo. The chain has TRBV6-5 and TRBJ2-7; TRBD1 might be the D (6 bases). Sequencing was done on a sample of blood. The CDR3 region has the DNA TGTGCCAGCAGTTACCGGCTGGGACATAACTACGAGCAGTACTTC. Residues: CASSYRLGHNYEQYF.